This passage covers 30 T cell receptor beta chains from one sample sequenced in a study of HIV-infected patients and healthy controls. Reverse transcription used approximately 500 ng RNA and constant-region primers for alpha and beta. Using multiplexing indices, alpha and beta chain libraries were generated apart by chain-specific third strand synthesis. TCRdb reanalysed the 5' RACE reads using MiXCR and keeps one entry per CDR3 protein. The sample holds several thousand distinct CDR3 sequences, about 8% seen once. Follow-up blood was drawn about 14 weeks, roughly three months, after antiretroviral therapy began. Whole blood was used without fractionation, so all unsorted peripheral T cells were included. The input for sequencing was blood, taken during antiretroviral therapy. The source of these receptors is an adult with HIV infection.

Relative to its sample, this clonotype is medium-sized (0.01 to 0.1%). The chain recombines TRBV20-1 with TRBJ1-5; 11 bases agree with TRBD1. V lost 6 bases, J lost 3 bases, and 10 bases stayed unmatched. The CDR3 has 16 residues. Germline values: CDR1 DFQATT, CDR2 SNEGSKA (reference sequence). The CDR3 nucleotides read TGCAGTGCAAAGGACAGGGGGCGGCCTGACAATCAGCCCCAGCATTTT. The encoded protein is CSAKDRGRPDNQPQHF.

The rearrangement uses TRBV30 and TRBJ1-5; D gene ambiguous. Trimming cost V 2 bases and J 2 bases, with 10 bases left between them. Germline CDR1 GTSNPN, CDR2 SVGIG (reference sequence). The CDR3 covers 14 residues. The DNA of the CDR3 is TGTGCCTGGAGTCCTGGGGTCGGCAATCAGCCCCAGCATTTT. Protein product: CAWSPGVGNQPQHF.

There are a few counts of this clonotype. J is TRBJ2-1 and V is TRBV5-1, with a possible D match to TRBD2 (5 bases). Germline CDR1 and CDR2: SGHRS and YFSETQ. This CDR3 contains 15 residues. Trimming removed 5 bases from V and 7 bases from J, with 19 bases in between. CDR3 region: CASSYFEGRRNEQFF. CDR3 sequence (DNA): TGCGCCAGCAGTTACTTTGAGGGCCGGAGGAATGAGCAGTTCTTC.

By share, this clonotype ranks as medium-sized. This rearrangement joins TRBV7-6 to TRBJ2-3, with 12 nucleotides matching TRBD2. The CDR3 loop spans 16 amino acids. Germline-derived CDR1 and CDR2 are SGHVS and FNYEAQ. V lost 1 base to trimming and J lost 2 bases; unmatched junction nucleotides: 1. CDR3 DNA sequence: TGTGCCAGCAGCTTAGGGACTAGCGGGGCCACAGATACGCAGTATTTT. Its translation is CASSLGTSGATDTQYF.

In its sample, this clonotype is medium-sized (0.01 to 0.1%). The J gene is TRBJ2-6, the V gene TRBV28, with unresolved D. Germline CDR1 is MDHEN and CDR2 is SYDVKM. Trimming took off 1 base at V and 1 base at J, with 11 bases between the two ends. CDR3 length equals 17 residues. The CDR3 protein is CASSLFPTDSGANVLTF. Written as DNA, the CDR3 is TGTGCCAGCAGTTTATTCCCTACTGATTCTGGGGCCAACGTCCTGACTTTC.

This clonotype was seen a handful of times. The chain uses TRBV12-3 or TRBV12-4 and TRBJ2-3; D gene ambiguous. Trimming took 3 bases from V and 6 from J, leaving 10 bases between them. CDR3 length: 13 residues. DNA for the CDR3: TGTGCCAGCAGTTTTCTAGGTCAGGATACGCAGTATTTT. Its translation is CASSFLGQDTQYF.

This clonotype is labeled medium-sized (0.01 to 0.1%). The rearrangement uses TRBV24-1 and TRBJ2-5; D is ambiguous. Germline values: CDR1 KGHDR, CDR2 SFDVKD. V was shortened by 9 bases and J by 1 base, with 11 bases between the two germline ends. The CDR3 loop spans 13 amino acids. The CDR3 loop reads CATSDGPQETQYF. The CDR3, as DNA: TGTGCCACCTCGGACGGACCCCAAGAGACCCAGTACTTC.

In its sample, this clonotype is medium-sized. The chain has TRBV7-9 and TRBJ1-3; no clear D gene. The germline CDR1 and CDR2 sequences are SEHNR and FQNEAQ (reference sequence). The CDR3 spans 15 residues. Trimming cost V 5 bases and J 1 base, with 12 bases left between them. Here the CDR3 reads CASSLEWVSGNTIYF. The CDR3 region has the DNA TGTGCCAGCAGCCTTGAATGGGTTTCTGGAAACACCATATATTTT.

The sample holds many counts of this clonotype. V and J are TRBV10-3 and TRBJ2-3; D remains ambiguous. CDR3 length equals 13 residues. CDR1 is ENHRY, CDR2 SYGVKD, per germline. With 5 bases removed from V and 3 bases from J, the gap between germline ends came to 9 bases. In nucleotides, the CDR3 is TGTGCCATCAGTTATCTACGGACAGATACGCAGTATTTT. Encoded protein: CAISYLRTDTQYF.

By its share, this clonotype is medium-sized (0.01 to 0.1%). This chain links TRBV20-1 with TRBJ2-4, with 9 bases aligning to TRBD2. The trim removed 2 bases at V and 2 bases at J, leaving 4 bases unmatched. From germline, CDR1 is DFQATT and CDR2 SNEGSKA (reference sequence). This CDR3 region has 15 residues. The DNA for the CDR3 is TGCAGTGCTAGACCTAGCGGGGCCTCCAAAAACATTCAGTACTTC. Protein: CSARPSGASKNIQYF.

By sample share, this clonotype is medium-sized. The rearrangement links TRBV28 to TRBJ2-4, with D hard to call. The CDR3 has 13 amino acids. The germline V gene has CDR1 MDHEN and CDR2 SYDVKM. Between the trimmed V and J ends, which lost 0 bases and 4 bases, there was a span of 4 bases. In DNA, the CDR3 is TGTGCCAGCAGTTTATGGATGAAAAACATTCAGTACTTC. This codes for CASSLWMKNIQYF.

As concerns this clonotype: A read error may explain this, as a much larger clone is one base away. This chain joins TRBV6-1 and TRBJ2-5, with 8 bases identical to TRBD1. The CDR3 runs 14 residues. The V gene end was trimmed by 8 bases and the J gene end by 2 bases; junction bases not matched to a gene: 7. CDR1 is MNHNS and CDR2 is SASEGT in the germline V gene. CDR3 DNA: TGTGCCAGCGGTTCTTACAGGGGGCAAGAGACCCAGTACTTC. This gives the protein CASGSYRGQETQYF.

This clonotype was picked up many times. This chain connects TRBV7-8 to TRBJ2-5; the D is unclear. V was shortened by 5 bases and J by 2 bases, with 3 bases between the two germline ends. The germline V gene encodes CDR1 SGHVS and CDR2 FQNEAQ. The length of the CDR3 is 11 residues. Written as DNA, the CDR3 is TGTGCCAGCAGCCCGCAAGAGACCCAGTACTTC. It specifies CASSPQETQYF.

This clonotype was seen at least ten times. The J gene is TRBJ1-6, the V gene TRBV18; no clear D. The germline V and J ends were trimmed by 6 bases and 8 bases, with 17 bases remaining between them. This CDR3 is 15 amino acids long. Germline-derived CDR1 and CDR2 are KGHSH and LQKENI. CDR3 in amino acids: CASSPPSSVDSPLHF. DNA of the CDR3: TGTGCCAGCTCTCCCCCCAGTTCCGTTGATTCACCCCTCCACTTT. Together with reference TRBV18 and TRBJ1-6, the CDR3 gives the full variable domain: NAGVMQNPRHLVRRRGQEARLRCSPMKGHSHVYWYRQLPEEGLKFMVYLQKENIIDESGMPKERFSAEFPKEGPSILRIQQVVRGDSAAYFCASSPPSSVDSPLHFGNGTRLTVT.

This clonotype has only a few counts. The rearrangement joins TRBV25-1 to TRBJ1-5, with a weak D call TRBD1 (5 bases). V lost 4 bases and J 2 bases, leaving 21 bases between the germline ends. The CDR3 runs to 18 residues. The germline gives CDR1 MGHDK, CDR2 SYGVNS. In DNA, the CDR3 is TGTGCCAGCAGTGTGGCTTATCTGGGACTACAGGGCAATCAGCCCCAGCATTTT. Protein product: CASSVAYLGLQGNQPQHF.

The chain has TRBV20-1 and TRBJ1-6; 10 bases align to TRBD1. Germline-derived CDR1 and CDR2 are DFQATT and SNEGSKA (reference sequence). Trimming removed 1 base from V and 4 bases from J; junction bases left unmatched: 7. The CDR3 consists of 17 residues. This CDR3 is CSARGQGAVIYNSPLHF. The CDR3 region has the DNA TGCAGTGCTAGAGGACAGGGGGCGGTAATTTATAATTCACCCCTCCACTTT.

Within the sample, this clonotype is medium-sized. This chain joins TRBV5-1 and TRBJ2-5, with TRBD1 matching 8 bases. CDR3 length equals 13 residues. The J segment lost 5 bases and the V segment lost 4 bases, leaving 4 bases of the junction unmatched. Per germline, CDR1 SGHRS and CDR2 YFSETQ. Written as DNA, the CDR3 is TGCGCCAGCAGCAGGGACAGGACGGAGACCCAGTACTTC. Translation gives CASSRDRTETQYF.

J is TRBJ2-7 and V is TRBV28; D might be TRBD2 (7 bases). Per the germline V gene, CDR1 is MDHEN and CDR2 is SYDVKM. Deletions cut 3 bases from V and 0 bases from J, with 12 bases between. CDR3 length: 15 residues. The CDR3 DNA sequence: TGTGCCAGCAGTTTGGGGGGGGCGTTCTCCTACGAGCAGTACTTC. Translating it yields CASSLGGAFSYEQYF.

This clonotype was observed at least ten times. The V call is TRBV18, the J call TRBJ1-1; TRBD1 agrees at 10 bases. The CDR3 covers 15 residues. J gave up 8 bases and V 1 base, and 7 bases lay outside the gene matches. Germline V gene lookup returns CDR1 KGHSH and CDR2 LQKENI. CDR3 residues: CASSPQRQGAAEAFF. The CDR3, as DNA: TGTGCCAGCTCACCACAACGACAGGGGGCTGCGGAAGCTTTCTTT.

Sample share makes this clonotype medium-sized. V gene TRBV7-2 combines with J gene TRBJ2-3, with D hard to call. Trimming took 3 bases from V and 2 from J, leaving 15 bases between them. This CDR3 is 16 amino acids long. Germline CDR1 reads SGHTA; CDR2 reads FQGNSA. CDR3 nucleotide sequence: TGTGCCAGCAGCTTGTTCGCCTTACAGAACACAGATACGCAGTATTTT. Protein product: CASSLFALQNTDTQYF.

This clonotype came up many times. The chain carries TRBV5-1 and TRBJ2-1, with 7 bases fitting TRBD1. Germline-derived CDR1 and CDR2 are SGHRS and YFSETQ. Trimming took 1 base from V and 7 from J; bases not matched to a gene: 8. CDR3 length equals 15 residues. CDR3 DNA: TGCGCCAGCAGCTTGCTTCCAGGGGGATTGAATGAGCAGTTCTTC. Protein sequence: CASSLLPGGLNEQFF.

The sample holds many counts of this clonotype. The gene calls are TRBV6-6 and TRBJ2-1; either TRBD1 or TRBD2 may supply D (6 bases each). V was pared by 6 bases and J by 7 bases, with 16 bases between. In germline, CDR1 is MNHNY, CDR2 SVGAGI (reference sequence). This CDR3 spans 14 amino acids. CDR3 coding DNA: TGTGCCAGCAGCTGGCCCGGGGGCGAGAATGAGCAGTTCTTC. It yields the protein CASSWPGGENEQFF.

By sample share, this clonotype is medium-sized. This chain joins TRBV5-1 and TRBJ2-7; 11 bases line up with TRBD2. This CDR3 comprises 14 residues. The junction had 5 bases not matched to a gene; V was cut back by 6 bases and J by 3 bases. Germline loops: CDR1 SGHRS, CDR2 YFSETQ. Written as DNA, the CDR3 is TGCGCCAGCAAGTCACTAGCGGGGGACTACGAGCAGTACTTC. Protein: CASKSLAGDYEQYF.

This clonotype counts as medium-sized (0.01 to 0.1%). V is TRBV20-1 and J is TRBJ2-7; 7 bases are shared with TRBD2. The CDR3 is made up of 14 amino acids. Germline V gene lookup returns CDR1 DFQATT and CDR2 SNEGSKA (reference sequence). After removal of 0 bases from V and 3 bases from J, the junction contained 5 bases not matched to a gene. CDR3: CSARDPRGSYEQYF. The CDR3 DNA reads TGCAGTGCTAGAGATCCTCGCGGGAGCTACGAGCAGTACTTC.

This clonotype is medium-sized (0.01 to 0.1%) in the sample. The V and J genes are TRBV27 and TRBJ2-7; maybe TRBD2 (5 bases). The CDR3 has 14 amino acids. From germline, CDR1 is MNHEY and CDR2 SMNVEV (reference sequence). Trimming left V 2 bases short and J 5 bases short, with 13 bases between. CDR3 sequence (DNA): TGTGCCAGCAGTTTAATGACCAACGGGGACGAGCAGTACTTC. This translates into CASSLMTNGDEQYF.

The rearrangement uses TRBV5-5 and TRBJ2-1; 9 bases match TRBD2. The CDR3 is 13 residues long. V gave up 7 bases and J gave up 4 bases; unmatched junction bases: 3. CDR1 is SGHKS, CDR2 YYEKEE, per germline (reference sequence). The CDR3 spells CASGGGEYNEQFF. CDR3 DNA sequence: TGTGCCAGCGGCGGGGGGGAGTACAATGAGCAGTTCTTC.

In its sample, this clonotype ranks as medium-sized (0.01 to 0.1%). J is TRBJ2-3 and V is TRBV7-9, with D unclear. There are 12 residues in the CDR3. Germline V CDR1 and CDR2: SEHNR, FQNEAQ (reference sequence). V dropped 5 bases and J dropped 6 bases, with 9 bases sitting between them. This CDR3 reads CASSRSTDTQYF. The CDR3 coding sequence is TGTGCCAGCAGCCGTTCCACGGATACGCAGTATTTT.

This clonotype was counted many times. CDR3 bases: TGTGCCAGCAGCCCCAGGGAAAGCACCGGGGAGCTGTTTTTT. Its protein is CASSPRESTGELFF. The chain combines TRBV3-1 with TRBJ2-2, with D perhaps TRBD1 (5 bases). The CDR3 runs 14 residues. V lost 4 bases, J lost 4 bases, and 10 bases lay in between. Germline CDR1 LGHDT, CDR2 YNNKEL (reference sequence).

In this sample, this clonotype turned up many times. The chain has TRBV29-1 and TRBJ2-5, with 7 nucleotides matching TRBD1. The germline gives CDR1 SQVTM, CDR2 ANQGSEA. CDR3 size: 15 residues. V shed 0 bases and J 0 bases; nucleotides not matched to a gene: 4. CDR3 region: CSVEEQGSHQETQYF. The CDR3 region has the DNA TGCAGCGTTGAAGAACAGGGGAGTCACCAAGAGACCCAGTACTTC.

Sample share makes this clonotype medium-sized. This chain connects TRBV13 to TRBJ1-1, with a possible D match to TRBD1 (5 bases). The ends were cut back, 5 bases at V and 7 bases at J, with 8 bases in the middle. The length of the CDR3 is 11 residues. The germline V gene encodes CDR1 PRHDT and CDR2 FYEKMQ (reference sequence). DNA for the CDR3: TGTGCCAGCAGCCTGGGGGGTGAAGCTTTCTTT. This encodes CASSLGGEAFF.